This TCR beta chain originates from a study of shared clonotypes between healthy human individuals. This clone was detected only a few times. Cells designated naive CD8 were CD45RO-negative and were positively selected for CCR7, with terminally differentiated effector memory CD45RA+ cells excluded. Per the germline V gene, CDR1 is LGHNA and CDR2 is YSLEER. CDR3 size: 16 residues. Trimming removed 0 bases from V and 6 bases from J, with 14 bases in between. TCRdb's table, derived via immunoSEQ multiplex PCR, lists solely in-frame clones and lacks some. Counted here are roughly 570,000 clones, 95% to 98% occurring once; the ten biggest clones make up 0.3%.

Sequenced material: naive CD8+ T cells sorted from blood. J is TRBJ2-2 and V is TRBV4-3; D remains unclear. This clonotype was obtained from a man aged 30 to 39 in good health. In DNA, the CDR3 is TGCGCCAGCAGCCAAGATAACAGTTTATATGCCGGGGAGCTGTTTTTT. Its protein is CASSQDNSLYAGELFF.